This is a list of T cell receptor beta chains from one sample in a study of T cell repertoires in cytomegalovirus infection. One entry per CDR3 protein results from TCRdb running MiXCR on the reads. The sample records approximately 190,000 distinct CDR3 sequences, about 30% being singletons. Sequencing was performed on PBMCs. These TCRs come from a human donor in good health (CMV status not recorded). Some clones in this sample may be carry-over from other donors' samples. Each CDR3 is given with its conserved first and last residue. Each record gives: CDR3 length, V gene, D gene, J gene, clone size, CDR3 DNA, CDR3 protein. The D gene is left open where the match is weak. Only part of the rows carry a size: once, few, many, or a class if the clone is expanded.

>15|TRBV5-1|NA|TRBJ2-7|few
TGCGCCAGCAGCTTGGCCGGGACGGACGATTACGAGCAGTACTTC
CASSLAGTDDYEQYF
>12|TRBV29-1|NA|TRBJ2-5|NA
TGCAGCGTTGTCCCAGAGCTGGAGACCCAGTACTTC
CSVVPELETQYF
>16|TRBV29-1|TRBD1|TRBJ2-1|few
TGCAGCGTTGAAGATCCGGACAGGGTATCCTACAATGAGCAGTTCTTC
CSVEDPDRVSYNEQFF
>15|TRBV5-1|TRBD1|TRBJ2-3|once
TGCGCCAGCAGCGTACAGGGGTCTGGCACAGATACGCAGTATTTT
CASSVQGSGTDTQYF
>13|TRBV14|NA|TRBJ1-5|NA
TGTGCCAGCAGCCAAGATTTAGCGCAGCCCCAGCATTTT
CASSQDLAQPQHF
>14|TRBV5-4|TRBD1|TRBJ2-5|NA
TGTGCCAGCATCGAGGGGGACAGCCAAGAGACCCAGTACTTC
CASIEGDSQETQYF
>15|TRBV7-2|TRBD2|TRBJ2-1|few
TGTGCCAGCAGCAGGGTAGCGGGGGGGCCCTATGAGCAGTTCTTC
CASSRVAGGPYEQFF
>15|TRBV12-3/TRBV12-4|NA|TRBJ2-2|many
TGTGCCAGCAGTTTATTGAGGCAGAACACCGGGGAGCTGTTTTTT
CASSLLRQNTGELFF
>15|TRBV20-1|NA|TRBJ1-6|few
TGCAGTGCTAAGGGGAGAAGCTCCTATAATTCACCCCTCCACTTT
CSAKGRSSYNSPLHF
>17|TRBV4-1|NA|TRBJ1-4|few
TGCGCCAGCAGCCCAAGCCGGGACGGAGATAGTAATGAAAAACTGTTTTTT
CASSPSRDGDSNEKLFF
>15|TRBV7-9|NA|TRBJ2-2|many
TGTGCCAGCAGCTTACCCCAGACGAACACCGGGGAGCTGTTTTTT
CASSLPQTNTGELFF
>14|TRBV10-3|NA|TRBJ1-2|many
TGTGCCATCAGTGAGGCAGGTTTTAACTATGGCTACACCTTC
CAISEAGFNYGYTF
>14|TRBV6-2/TRBV6-3|NA|TRBJ1-1|few
TGTGCCAGCAGTTCGATTCCCGAGAAGACTGAAGCTTTCTTT
CASSSIPEKTEAFF
>16|TRBV7-8|NA|TRBJ1-1|NA
TGTGCCAGCAGCTTTTTAACGGGGTTCGTGAACACTGAAGCTTTCTTT
CASSFLTGFVNTEAFF
>15|TRBV14|NA|TRBJ1-2|NA
TGTGCCAGCAGCCCTATGCTTGGCAGGTCGGTTGGCTACACCTTC
CASSPMLGRSVGYTF
>14|TRBV7-2|NA|TRBJ1-2|NA
TGTGCCAGCAGCTTAGAGATGGGGGCTGGTGGCTACACCTTC
CASSLEMGAGGYTF
>17|TRBV7-2|NA|TRBJ2-6|NA
TGTGCCAGCAGCTTAGGTTCCCCTTCCTCAGGGGCCAACGTCCTGACTTTC
CASSLGSPSSGANVLTF
>16|TRBV7-8|TRBD1|TRBJ2-7|NA
TGTGCCAGCAGCTCTTTGACAGGGGTAAAAAGAGTCGAGCAGTACTTC
CASSSLTGVKRVEQYF
>13|TRBV14|TRBD1|TRBJ2-5|NA
TGTGCCAGCAGGGACAGGGGAGCAGAGACCCAGTACTTC
CASRDRGAETQYF
>11|TRBV6-2/TRBV6-3|NA|TRBJ1-1|NA
TGTGCCAGCAAGGGGAGGAGCTGGGCTTTCTTT
CASKGRSWAFF
>14|TRBV28|NA|TRBJ2-1|NA
TGTGCCAGCAGTTTGGAACAGGTTAGGAATGAGCAGTTCTTC
CASSLEQVRNEQFF
>12|TRBV6-6|NA|TRBJ2-2|NA
TGTGTGACTCGCAGGAGCACCGGGGAGCTGTTTTTT
CVTRRSTGELFF
>17|TRBV6-5|TRBD1|TRBJ2-6|few
TGTGCCAGCAGTTTAGGACAGGGGAACACTGGGGCCAACGTCCTGACTTTC
CASSLGQGNTGANVLTF
>14|TRBV7-2|NA|TRBJ1-1|many
TGTGCCAGCAGCTTACCAGCAGGCAACGCTGAAGCTTTCTTT
CASSLPAGNAEAFF
>15|TRBV7-6|NA|TRBJ1-6|few
TGTGCCAGCAGCTTGGGACAAAGCGATAATTCACCCCTCCACTTT
CASSLGQSDNSPLHF
>14|TRBV7-2|NA|TRBJ2-1|NA
TGTGCCAGCAGCTTAACGGGGGCTGGAAATGAGCAGTTCTTC
CASSLTGAGNEQFF
>15|TRBV12-3/TRBV12-4|TRBD2|TRBJ2-1|NA
TGTGCCAGCAGTTTACTCCGGGGGGGGTTGAATGAGCAGTTCTTC
CASSLLRGGLNEQFF
>13|TRBV7-8|TRBD2|TRBJ2-2|NA
TGTGCCAGCAGCCGGACTAGCAGCGGGGAGCTGTTTTTT
CASSRTSSGELFF
>15|TRBV18|NA|TRBJ1-3|NA
TGTGCCAGCTCACCAGGGGCTGCGACTGAAGTCACCATATATTTT
CASSPGAATEVTIYF
>15|TRBV7-8|NA|TRBJ2-7|NA
TGTGCCAGCAGCCTACTTGGGGGTTTGGCCTACGAGCAGTACTTC
CASSLLGGLAYEQYF
>15|TRBV7-6|NA|TRBJ1-1|NA
TGTGCCAGCAGCTTAGAAGAACGGATGAACACTGAAGCTTTCTTT
CASSLEERMNTEAFF
>15|TRBV5-4|NA|TRBJ2-1|few
TGTGCCAGCAGCCTTCCCGGGACTTCTAAGGATGAGCAGTTCTTC
CASSLPGTSKDEQFF
>14|TRBV7-2|NA|TRBJ2-3|many
TGTGCCAGCAGCCGAATACCCCGGGGGGATACGCAGTATTTT
CASSRIPRGDTQYF
>16|TRBV7-2|NA|TRBJ1-5|few
TGTGCCAGCAGCCTAGACGGACCTTATAGCAATCAGCCCCAGCATTTT
CASSLDGPYSNQPQHF
>13|TRBV12-3/TRBV12-4|NA|TRBJ1-2|few
TGTGCCAGCAGTCAACAGGAGAACTATGGCTACACCTTC
CASSQQENYGYTF
>16|TRBV7-8|NA|TRBJ2-7|few
TGTGCCAGCAGCTTAGCGGGGCGACAAGCAACCTACGAGCAGTACTTC
CASSLAGRQATYEQYF
>14|TRBV11-2|NA|TRBJ1-1|NA
TGTGCCAGCAGCTTAGAACGGGTAGGGACTGAAGCTTTCTTT
CASSLERVGTEAFF
>15|TRBV7-2|TRBD2|TRBJ2-1|many
TGTGCCAGCAGCGCCAGCGGGAGCTCCTACAATGAGCAGTTCTTC
CASSASGSSYNEQFF
>12|TRBV12-3/TRBV12-4|NA|TRBJ1-1|NA
TGTGCCAGCAGGTACGGGGGAACTGAAGCTTTCTTT
CASRYGGTEAFF
>11|TRBV29-1|NA|TRBJ1-1|many
TGCAGCGTTGTCGGGGTGTCTGAAGCTTTCTTT
CSVVGVSEAFF
>20|TRBV6-2/TRBV6-3|TRBD1|TRBJ2-3|NA
TGTGCCAGCAGTTACCCTCTCCTCTCCCGGACAGGGGGCCGCACAGATACGCAGTATTTT
CASSYPLLSRTGGRTDTQYF
>14|TRBV6-5|NA|TRBJ2-1|many
TGTGCCAGCAGTTACGGGACTCTTTACAATGAGCAGTTCTTC
CASSYGTLYNEQFF
>14|TRBV6-4|TRBD2|TRBJ2-3|NA
TGTGCCAGCAGTGACGCTAGCGGGGGAGATACGCAGTATTTT
CASSDASGGDTQYF
>15|TRBV12-3/TRBV12-4|TRBD1|TRBJ2-7|few
TGTGCCAGCAGCCCCTCTGGGACAGCTGCCTACGAGCAGTACTTC
CASSPSGTAAYEQYF
>15|TRBV10-1|NA|TRBJ1-1|NA
TGCGCCAGCAGTGAGTCTCCGAACAGGGCATTTGAAGCTTTCTTT
CASSESPNRAFEAFF
>15|TRBV25-1|NA|TRBJ1-4|NA
TGTGCCAGCAGTCCCAGGGACGGAACTAATGAAAAACTGTTTTTT
CASSPRDGTNEKLFF
>15|TRBV11-2|NA|TRBJ2-7|NA
TGTGCCAGCAGCCTAACACAACCATACAGGAACGAGCAGTACTTC
CASSLTQPYRNEQYF
>17|TRBV13|TRBD1|TRBJ2-7|NA
TGTGCCAGCAGCTTACTAGGGGACAGGAGGAGCTCCTACGAGCAGTACTTC
CASSLLGDRRSSYEQYF
>18|TRBV5-5|NA|TRBJ2-5|few
TGTGCCAGCAGCCGTCGAGGTGACAGATCAGTCCCACAAGAGACCCAGTACTTC
CASSRRGDRSVPQETQYF
>15|TRBV30|NA|TRBJ2-7|NA
TGTGCCTGGAGTCTGGGGGAAACAGGGGAGGACGAGCAGTACTTC
CAWSLGETGEDEQYF
>12|TRBV20-1|TRBD1|TRBJ2-7|NA
TGCAGTGCCATCCAGGGGGCCTACGAGCAGTACTTC
CSAIQGAYEQYF
>12|TRBV7-3|TRBD1|TRBJ2-1|NA
TGTGCCAGCAGTTTCGACAGGGCCGAGCAGTTCTTC
CASSFDRAEQFF
>16|TRBV6-1|NA|TRBJ1-1|NA
TGTGCCAGCAGTCTCCCATTTTGGCGAATGAACACTGAAGCTTTCTTT
CASSLPFWRMNTEAFF
>18|TRBV7-8|TRBD2|TRBJ2-4|few
TGTGCCAGCAGCCAAAACCCGGGACTAGCGGACGCCAAAAACATTCAGTACTTC
CASSQNPGLADAKNIQYF
>13|TRBV25-1|NA|TRBJ1-6|NA
TGTGCCAGCTCCCTTGGGCGGGGATCACCCCTCCACTTT
CASSLGRGSPLHF
>14|TRBV19|NA|TRBJ1-4|NA
TGTGCCAGTACCGAAAGTTTTACTAATGAAAAACTGTTTTTT
CASTESFTNEKLFF
>18|TRBV12-3/TRBV12-4|TRBD1|TRBJ1-1|NA
TGTGCCAGCAGTTTAGGAGGGACAGGGATCGGCTTTTTCACTGAAGCTTTCTTT
CASSLGGTGIGFFTEAFF
>15|TRBV5-5|TRBD1|TRBJ2-2|NA
TGTGCCAGCCGGGACAGGGGGCACAAAGCCGGGGAGCTGTTTTTT
CASRDRGHKAGELFF